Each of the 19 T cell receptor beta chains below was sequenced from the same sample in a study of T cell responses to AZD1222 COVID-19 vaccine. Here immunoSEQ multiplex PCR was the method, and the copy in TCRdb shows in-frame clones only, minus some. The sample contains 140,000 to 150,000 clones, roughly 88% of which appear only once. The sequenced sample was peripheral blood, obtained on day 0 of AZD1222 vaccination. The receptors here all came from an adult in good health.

The CDR3 protein is CASSLGSGQGAWRVEAFF. CDR3 bases: TGTGCCAGCAGCTTAGGGTCCGGACAGGGGGCATGGAGGGTGGAAGCTTTCTTT. The chain is built from TRBV7-9 and TRBJ1-1; 11 positions match TRBD1. J gave up 8 bases and V 1 base, and 15 bases lay outside the gene matches. Germline loops: CDR1 SEHNR, CDR2 FQNEAQ (reference sequence). CDR3 length: 18 residues.

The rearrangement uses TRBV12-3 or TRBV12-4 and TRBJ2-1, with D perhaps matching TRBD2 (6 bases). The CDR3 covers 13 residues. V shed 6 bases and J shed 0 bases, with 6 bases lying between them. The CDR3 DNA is TGTGCCAGCAGGGGGGGCTCCTACAATGAGCAGTTCTTC. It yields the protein CASRGGSYNEQFF.

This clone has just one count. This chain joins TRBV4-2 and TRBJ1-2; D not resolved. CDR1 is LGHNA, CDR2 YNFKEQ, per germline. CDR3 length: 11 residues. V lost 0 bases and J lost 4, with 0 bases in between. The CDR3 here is CASSQDYGYTF. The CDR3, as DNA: TGTGCCAGCAGCCAAGACTATGGCTACACCTTC.

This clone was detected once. This chain's CDR3 is CASSEQRGVSEQYF. The DNA of the CDR3 is TGTGCCAGCAGTGAACAGCGGGGGGTGTCAGAGCAGTACTTC. The chain links TRBV2 to TRBJ2-7, with TRBD2 identical over 9 bases. V lost 2 bases to trimming and J lost 7 bases; unmatched junction nucleotides: 6. The CDR3 contains 14 residues. Per germline, CDR1 SNHLY and CDR2 FYNNEI.

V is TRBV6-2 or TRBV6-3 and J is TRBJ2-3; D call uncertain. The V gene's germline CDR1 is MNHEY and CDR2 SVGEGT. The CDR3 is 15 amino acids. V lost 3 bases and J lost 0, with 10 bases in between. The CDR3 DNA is TGTGCCAGCAGTTATGGCAAAGGGAGCACAGATACGCAGTATTTT. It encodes CASSYGKGSTDTQYF.

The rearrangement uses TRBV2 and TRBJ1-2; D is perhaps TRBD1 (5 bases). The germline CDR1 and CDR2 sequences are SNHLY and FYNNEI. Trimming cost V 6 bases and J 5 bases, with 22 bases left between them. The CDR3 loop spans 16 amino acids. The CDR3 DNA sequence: TGTGCCAGCAGAGCCCGTAGGGACCGCGCTTCATATGGCTACACCTTC. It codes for CASRARRDRASYGYTF.

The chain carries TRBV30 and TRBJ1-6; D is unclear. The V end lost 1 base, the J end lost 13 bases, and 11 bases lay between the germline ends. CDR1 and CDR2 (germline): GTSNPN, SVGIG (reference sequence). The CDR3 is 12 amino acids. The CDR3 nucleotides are TGTGCCTGGAGTGAGGGCGGGGTGCCCCTCCACTTT. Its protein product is CAWSEGGVPLHF.

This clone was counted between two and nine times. In nucleotides, the CDR3 is TGTGCCAGCAGCTTAGACGTGACAGGAGAAGAGACCCAGTACTTC. This translates into CASSLDVTGEETQYF. This chain links TRBV11-1 with TRBJ2-5; TRBD1 might be the D (6 bases). The CDR3 loop spans 15 amino acids. With 1 base removed from V and 3 bases from J, the gap between germline ends came to 12 bases. CDR1 is SGHAT, CDR2 FQDESV, per germline (reference sequence).

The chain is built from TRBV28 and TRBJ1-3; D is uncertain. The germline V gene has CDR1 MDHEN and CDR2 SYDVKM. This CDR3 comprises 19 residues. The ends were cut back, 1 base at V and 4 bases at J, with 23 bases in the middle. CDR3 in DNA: TGTGCCAGCAGTTTATTCGGACGAGGGATTGAAACAGCAGGAAACACCATATATTTT. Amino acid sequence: CASSLFGRGIETAGNTIYF.

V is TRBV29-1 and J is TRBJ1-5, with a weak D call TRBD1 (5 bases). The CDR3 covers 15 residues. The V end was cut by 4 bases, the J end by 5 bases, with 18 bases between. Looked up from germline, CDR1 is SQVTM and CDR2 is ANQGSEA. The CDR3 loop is CSVVPNGGRDQPQHF. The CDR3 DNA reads TGCAGCGTTGTCCCCAACGGGGGAAGGGATCAGCCCCAGCATTTT.

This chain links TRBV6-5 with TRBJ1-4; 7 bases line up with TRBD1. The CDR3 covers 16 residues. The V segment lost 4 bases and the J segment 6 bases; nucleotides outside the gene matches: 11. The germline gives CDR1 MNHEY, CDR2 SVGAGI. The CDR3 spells CASSSLLGTAYEKLFF. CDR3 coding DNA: TGTGCCAGCAGTTCTCTTTTGGGGACAGCTTATGAAAAACTGTTTTTT.

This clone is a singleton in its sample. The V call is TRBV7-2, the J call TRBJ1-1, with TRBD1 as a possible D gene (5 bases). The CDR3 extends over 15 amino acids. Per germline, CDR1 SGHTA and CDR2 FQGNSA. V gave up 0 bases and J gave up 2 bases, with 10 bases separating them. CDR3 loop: CASSLAAGSNTEAFF. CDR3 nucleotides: TGTGCCAGCAGCTTAGCGGCAGGGTCTAACACTGAAGCTTTCTTT.

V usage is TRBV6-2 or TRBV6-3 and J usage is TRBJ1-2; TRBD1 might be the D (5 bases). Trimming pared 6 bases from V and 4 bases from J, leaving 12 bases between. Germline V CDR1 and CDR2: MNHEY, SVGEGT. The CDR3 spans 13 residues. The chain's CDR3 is CASSWGAGYGYTF. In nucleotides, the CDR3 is TGTGCCAGCAGCTGGGGCGCGGGCTATGGCTACACCTTC.

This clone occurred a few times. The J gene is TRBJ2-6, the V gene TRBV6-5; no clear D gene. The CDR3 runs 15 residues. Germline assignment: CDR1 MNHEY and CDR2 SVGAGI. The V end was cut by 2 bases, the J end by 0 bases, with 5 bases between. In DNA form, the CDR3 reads TGTGCCAGCAGTTACGGGGTCTCTGGGGCCAACGTCCTGACTTTC. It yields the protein CASSYGVSGANVLTF.

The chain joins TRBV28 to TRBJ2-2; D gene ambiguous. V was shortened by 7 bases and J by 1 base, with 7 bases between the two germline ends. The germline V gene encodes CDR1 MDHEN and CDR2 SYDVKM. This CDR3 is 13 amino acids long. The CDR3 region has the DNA TGTGCCAGCAATTGGGGGAACACCGGGGAGCTGTTTTTT. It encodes CASNWGNTGELFF.

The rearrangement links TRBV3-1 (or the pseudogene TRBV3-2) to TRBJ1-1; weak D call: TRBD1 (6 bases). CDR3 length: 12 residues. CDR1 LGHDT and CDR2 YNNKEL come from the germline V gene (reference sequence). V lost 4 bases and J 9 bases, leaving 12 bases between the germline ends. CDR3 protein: CASSPQGKKAFF. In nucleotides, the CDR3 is TGTGCCAGCAGCCCCCAGGGGAAAAAAGCTTTCTTT.

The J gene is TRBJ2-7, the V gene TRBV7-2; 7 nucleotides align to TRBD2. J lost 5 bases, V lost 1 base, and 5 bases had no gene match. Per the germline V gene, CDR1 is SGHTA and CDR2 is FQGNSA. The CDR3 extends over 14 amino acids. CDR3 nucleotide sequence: TGTGCCAGCAGCTTAGATAGGACTAGAGACGAGCAGTACTTC. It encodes CASSLDRTRDEQYF. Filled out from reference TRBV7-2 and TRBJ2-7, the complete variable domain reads GAGVSQSPSNKVTEKGKDVELRCDPISGHTALYWYRQSLGQGLEFLIYFQGNSAPDKSGLPSDRFSAERTGGSVSTLTIQRTQQEDSAVYLCASSLDRTRDEQYFGPGTRLTVT.

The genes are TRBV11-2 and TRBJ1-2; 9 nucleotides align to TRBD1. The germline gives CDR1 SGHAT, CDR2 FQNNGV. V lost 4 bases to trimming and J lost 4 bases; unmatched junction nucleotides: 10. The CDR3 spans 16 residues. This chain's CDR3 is CASSSPAGQGGYGYTF. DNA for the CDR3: TGTGCCAGCAGCTCCCCGGCGGGACAGGGAGGCTATGGCTACACCTTC.

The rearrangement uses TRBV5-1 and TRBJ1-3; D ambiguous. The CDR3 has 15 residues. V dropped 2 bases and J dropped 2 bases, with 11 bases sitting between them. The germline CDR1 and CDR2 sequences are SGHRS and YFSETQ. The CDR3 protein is CASSFDGSTGNTIYF. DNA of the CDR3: TGCGCCAGCAGCTTCGATGGCAGTACTGGAAACACCATATATTTT.